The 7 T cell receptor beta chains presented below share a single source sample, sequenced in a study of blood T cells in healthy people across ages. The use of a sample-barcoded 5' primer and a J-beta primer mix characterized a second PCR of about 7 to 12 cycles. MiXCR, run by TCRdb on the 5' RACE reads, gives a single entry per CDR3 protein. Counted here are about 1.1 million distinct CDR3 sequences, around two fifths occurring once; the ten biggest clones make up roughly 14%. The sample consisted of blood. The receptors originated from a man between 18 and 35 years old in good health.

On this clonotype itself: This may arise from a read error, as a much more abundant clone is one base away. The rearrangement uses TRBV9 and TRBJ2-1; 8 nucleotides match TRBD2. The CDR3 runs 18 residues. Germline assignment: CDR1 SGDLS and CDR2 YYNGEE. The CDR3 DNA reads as TGTGCCAGCAGCCGGGCAACGTTAGCGGGGAGCTCCTGCAATGAGCAGTTCTTC. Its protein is CASSRATLAGSSCNEQFF. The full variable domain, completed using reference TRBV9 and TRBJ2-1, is DSGVTQTPKHLITATGQRVTLRCSPRSGDLSVYWYQQSLDQGLQFLIQYYNGEERAKGNILERFSAQQFPDLHSELNLSSLELGDSALYFCASSRATLAGSSCNEQFFGPGTRLTVL.

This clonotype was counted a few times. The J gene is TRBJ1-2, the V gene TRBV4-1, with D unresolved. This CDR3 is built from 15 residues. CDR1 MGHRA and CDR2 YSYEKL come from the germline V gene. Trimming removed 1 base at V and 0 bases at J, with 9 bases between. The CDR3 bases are TGCGCCAGCAGCCAAGGGCACCGGACTAACTATGGCTACACCTTC. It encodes CASSQGHRTNYGYTF.

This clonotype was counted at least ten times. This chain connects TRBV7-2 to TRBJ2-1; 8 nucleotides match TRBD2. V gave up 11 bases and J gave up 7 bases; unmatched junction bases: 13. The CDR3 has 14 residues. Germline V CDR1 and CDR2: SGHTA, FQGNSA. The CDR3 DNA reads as TGTGCCTCTTTATTGCGGGGGGTTCAAAATGAGCAGTTCTTC. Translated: CASLLRGVQNEQFF. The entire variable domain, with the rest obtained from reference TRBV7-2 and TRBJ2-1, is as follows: GAGVSQSPSNKVTEKGKDVELRCDPISGHTALYWYRQSLGQGLEFLIYFQGNSAPDKSGLPSDRFSAERTGGSVSTLTIQRTQQEDSAVYLCASLLRGVQNEQFFGPGTRLTVL.

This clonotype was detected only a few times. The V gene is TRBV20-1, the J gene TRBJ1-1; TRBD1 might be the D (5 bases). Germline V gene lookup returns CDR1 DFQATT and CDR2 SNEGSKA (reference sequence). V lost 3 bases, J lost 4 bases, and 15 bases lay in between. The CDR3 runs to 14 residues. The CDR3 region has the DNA TGCAGTGCTAGCCGCGGAGGAAGGGGCACTGAAGCTTTCTTT. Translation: CSASRGGRGTEAFF.

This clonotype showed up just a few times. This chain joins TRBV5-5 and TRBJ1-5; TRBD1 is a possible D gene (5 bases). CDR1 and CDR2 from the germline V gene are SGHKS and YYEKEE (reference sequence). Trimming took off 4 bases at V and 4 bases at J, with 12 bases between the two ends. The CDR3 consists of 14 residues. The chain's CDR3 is CASSLNGANQPQHF. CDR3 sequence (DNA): TGTGCCAGCAGCCTAAACGGGGCTAATCAGCCCCAGCATTTT.

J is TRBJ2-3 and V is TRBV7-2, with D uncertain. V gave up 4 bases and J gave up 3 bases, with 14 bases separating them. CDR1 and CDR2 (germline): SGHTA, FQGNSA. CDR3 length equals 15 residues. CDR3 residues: CASSSTGIRTDTQYF. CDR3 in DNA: TGTGCCAGCAGCTCCACTGGTATTCGGACAGATACGCAGTATTTT.

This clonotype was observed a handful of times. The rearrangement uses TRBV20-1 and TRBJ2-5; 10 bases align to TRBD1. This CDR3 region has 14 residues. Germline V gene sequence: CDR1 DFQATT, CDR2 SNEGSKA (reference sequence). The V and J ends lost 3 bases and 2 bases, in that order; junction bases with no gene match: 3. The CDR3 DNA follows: TGCAGTGCTAGCCGGGACAGGGGTCAAGAGACCCAGTACTTC. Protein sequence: CSASRDRGQETQYF.